This TCR beta chain emerged from a study of T cell clusters in autoimmune cytopenias. Whole-study findings and limits: The T cell clusters were defined only in silico, without experimental functional validation. The cluster-lack signature was not seen for secondary cytopenia versus chronic lymphocytic leukemia. Physiological T cell clusters of healthy donors were apparently absent in primary autoimmune cytopenia patients. Compared with active autoimmune hepatitis patients, healthy donors showed roughly 3-fold more exclusive TRB clusters.

Each sample's input was roughly 230 ng genomic DNA, roughly 40,000 genome equivalents. There are 15 residues in the CDR3. CDR1 and CDR2 (germline): DFQATT, SNEGSKA (reference sequence). One tube held mixed TRB-A and TRB-B primer pools for touch-down PCR. TCRdb re-called the multiplex PCR reads; one entry per CDR3 protein, DNA not given. The repertoire table contains 2,000 or so distinct CDR3 sequences. Comments on this clonotype: Its antigen is not known.

The rearrangement uses TRBV20-1 and TRBJ2-1; the TRBD2 assignment by TCRdb is unverifiable without DNA. Sequencing input: peripheral blood. The source of this sequence is a human donor with an autoimmune cytopenia or autoimmune hepatitis (not recorded which). CDR3 sequence reads: CSARNVAGGLNEQFF.